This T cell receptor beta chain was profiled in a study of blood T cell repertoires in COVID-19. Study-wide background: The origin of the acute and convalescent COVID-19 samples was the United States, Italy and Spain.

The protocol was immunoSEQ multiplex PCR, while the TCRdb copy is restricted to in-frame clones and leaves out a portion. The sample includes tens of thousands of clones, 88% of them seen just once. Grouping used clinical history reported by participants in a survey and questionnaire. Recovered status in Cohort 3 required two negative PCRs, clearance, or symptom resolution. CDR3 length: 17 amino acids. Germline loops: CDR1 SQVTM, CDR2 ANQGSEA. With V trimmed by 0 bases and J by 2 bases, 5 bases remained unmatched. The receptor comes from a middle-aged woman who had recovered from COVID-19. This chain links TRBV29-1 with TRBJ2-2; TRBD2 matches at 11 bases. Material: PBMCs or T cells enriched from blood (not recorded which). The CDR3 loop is CSVEDPLAGGNTGELFF. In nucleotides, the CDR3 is TGCAGCGTTGAAGATCCCCTAGCGGGGGGTAACACCGGGGAGCTGTTTTTT.